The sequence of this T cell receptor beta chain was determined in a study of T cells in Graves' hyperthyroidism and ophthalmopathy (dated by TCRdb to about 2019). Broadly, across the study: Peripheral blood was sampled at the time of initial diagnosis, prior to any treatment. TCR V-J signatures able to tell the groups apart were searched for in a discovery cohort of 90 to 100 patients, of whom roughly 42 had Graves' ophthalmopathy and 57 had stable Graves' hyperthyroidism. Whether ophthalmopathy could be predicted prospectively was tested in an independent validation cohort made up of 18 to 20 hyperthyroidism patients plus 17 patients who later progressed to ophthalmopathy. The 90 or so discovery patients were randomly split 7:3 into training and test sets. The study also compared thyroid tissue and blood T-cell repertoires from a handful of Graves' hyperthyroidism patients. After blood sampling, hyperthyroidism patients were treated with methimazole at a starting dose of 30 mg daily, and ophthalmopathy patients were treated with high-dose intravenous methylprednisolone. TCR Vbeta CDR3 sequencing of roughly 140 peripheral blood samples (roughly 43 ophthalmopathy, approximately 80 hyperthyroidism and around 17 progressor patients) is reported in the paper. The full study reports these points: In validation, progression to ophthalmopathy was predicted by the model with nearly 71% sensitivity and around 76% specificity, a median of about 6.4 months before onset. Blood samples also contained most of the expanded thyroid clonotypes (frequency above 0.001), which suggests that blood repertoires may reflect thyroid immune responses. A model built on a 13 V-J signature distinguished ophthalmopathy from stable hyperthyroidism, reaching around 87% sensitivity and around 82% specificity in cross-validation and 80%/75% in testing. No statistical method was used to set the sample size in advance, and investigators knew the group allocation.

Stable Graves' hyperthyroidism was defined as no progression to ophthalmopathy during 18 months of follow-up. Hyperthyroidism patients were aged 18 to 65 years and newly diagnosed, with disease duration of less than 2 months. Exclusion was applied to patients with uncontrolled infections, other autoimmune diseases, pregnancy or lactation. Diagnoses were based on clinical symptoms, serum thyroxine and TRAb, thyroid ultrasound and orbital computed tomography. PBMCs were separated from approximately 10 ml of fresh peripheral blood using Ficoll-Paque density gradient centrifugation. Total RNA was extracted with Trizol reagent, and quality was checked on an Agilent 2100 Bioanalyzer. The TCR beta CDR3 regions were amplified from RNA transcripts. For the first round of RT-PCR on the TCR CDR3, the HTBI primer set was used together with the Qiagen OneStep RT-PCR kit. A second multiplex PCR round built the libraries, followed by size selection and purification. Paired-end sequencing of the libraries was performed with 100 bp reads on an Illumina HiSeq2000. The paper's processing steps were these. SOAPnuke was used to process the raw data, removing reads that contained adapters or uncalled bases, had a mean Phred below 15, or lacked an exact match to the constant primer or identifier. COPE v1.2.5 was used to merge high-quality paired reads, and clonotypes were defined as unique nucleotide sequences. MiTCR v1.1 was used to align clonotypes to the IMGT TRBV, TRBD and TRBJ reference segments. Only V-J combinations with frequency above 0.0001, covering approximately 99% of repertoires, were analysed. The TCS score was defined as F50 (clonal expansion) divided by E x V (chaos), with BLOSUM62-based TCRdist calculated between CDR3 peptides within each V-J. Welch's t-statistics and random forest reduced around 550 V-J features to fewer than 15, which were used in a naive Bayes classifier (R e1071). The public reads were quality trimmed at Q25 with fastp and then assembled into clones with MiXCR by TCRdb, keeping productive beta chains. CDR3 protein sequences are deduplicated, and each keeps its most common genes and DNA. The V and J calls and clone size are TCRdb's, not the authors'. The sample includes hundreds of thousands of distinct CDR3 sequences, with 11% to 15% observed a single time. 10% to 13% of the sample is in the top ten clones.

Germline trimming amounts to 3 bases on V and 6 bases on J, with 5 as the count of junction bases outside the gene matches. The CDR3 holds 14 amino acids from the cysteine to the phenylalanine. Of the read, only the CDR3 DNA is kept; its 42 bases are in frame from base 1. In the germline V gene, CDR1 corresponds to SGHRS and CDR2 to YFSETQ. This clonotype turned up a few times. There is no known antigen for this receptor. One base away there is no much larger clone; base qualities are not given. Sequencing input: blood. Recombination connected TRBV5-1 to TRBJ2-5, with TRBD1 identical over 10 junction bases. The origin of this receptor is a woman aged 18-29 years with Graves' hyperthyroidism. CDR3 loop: CASSSTTGGKTQYF. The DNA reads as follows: TGCGCCAGCAGCTCGACGACAGGGGGCAAGACCCAGTACTTC.